Listed below are T cell receptor beta chains from one sample, sequenced in a study of T cells in Graves' hyperthyroidism and ophthalmopathy. TCRdb re-called the multiplex PCR reads through MiXCR, storing one row per CDR3 protein. The table shows roughly 660,000 distinct CDR3 sequences, with 15% to 20% occurring only once. The sample consisted of blood. These receptors all stem from a man between 45 and 60 years old with Graves' hyperthyroidism. CDR3s include the opening cysteine and the closing phenylalanine or tryptophan. A D gene is named only where the DNA matches it firmly. Size values are once, few and many counts, or a class for expanded clones, and some rows have none.

>TRBJ2-7|TRBD2|few|TRBV29-1
TGCAGCGTTGAAGATAGCGGGCTCAACGAGCAGTACTTC
CSVEDSGLNEQYF
>TRBJ1-5|NA|NA|TRBV29-1
TGCAGCGTTGAAGGGGAAAGAGGAAGCAATCAGCCCCAGCATTTT
CSVEGERGSNQPQHF
>TRBJ1-1|NA|NA|TRBV25-1
TGTGCCAGCAGTGAATGGACGGCAAGAAACACTGAAGCTTTCTTT
CASSEWTARNTEAFF
>TRBJ2-3|TRBD2|many|TRBV30
TGTGCCTTATCAGCGGGAGGGTCAGATACGCAGTATTTT
CALSAGGSDTQYF
>TRBJ2-7|NA|many|TRBV6-1
TGTGCCAGCAGGGGGCCCCAAAAAGACGAGCAGTACTTC
CASRGPQKDEQYF
>TRBJ2-7|NA|few|TRBV24-1
TGTGCCACCAGTGATTTAAAGGCTGGGTACTACGAGCAGTACTTC
CATSDLKAGYYEQYF
>TRBJ1-5|NA|many|TRBV6-1
TGTGCCAGCCTAGGTGGAAACGGGATAAATCAGCCCCAGCATTTT
CASLGGNGINQPQHF
>TRBJ1-2|TRBD1|many|TRBV9
TGTGCCAGCAGCTCACGGGACAGGGGGCATCCTAACTATGGCTACACCTTC
CASSSRDRGHPNYGYTF
>TRBJ2-1|TRBD2|many|TRBV6-2/TRBV6-3
TGTGCCAGCCTACCACTAGCGGAATTCTACAATGAGCAGTTCTTC
CASLPLAEFYNEQFF
>TRBJ2-1|TRBD2|few|TRBV3-1
TGTGCCAGCAGCCTAACCGGGACTAGTAGTTCGGATGAGCAGTTCTTC
CASSLTGTSSSDEQFF
>TRBJ2-4|TRBD2|NA|TRBV13
TGTGCCAGCAGCTTCATTAGCGGGAGAGACAAAAACATTCAGTACTTC
CASSFISGRDKNIQYF
>TRBJ2-7|TRBD2|few|TRBV7-2
TGTGCCAGCAGCCCTACTAGCGAGGATCCCCACGAGCAGTACTTC
CASSPTSEDPHEQYF
>TRBJ1-5|NA|many|TRBV6-5
TGTGCCAGCAGTTACTCCCCGTCCAAGGGGATTCCGAGCAATCAGCCCCAGCATTTT
CASSYSPSKGIPSNQPQHF
>TRBJ1-1|NA|NA|TRBV7-9
TGTGCCAGCACCAACCCCGCGGTGGCGAACACTGAAGCTTTCTTT
CASTNPAVANTEAFF
>TRBJ2-3|TRBD2|many|TRBV7-9
TGTGCCAGCAGCTCCAGGCGGACTAGCAGTGGGGAGGATACGCAGTATTTT
CASSSRRTSSGEDTQYF
>TRBJ1-6|TRBD1|many|TRBV12-3/TRBV12-4
TGTGCCAGCAGTTCCCCGACAGGGGGGAGGTCACCCCTCCACTTT
CASSSPTGGRSPLHF
>TRBJ2-7|TRBD1|many|TRBV19
TGTGCCAGTAGTTTCAAATGGACAGGGGGCTACGAGCAGTACTTC
CASSFKWTGGYEQYF
>TRBJ1-6|TRBD1|NA|TRBV4-1
TGCGCCAGCAGCCGGACCGGGACAGAAAATTCACCCCTCCACTTT
CASSRTGTENSPLHF
>TRBJ2-1|TRBD2|many|TRBV20-1
TGCAGTGCTAGCGTACTAGCGGGCACGGATGGTGAGCAGTTCTTC
CSASVLAGTDGEQFF
>TRBJ1-2|NA|few|TRBV28
TGTGCCAGCACCCGTTTAGGGGCGTACTATGGCTACACCTTC
CASTRLGAYYGYTF
>TRBJ1-2|NA|NA|TRBV25-1
TGTGCCAGCAGTGAAGCTTATACCTATGGCTACACCTTC
CASSEAYTYGYTF
>TRBJ2-2|NA|NA|TRBV25-1
TGTGCCAGCGCAAAGGGAATTCCCACCGGGGAGCTGTTTTTT
CASAKGIPTGELFF
>TRBJ1-1|TRBD1|NA|TRBV29-1
TGCAGCGTCGCGAGACAGGGCCCCTTTGAAGCTTTCTTT
CSVARQGPFEAFF
>TRBJ2-1|NA|few|TRBV4-1
TGCGCCAGCAGCCAAGATGAGGCGGCCTACAATGAGCAGTTCTTC
CASSQDEAAYNEQFF
>TRBJ2-1|TRBD2|many|TRBV2
TGTGCCAGCACTCCCCAGGGCGGGAGTAACTACAATGAGCAGTTCTTC
CASTPQGGSNYNEQFF
>TRBJ2-2|NA|NA|TRBV30
TGTGCCTGGAGTGTGTGGAGCCTCGGTCCCGGGGAGCTGTTTTTT
CAWSVWSLGPGELFF
>TRBJ2-7|TRBD2|NA|TRBV29-1
TGCAGCGTTACGGGACTAGCGGGGGGCGGTCCCTCACGCGGGCAGTACTTC
CSVTGLAGGGPSRGQYF
>TRBJ2-1|TRBD2|many|TRBV11-1
TGTGCCAGCAGCCCAGATGCGCGGGAGAACGGCAATGAGCAGTTCTTC
CASSPDARENGNEQFF
>TRBJ1-5|NA|few|TRBV7-3
TGTGCCAGCAGCTTAAATGTCGGGCAGCCCCAGCATTTT
CASSLNVGQPQHF
>TRBJ2-1|TRBD2|few|TRBV28
TGTGCCAGCAGACTCCCGGGACTAGCGGATTCCTACAATGAGCAGTTCTTC
CASRLPGLADSYNEQFF
>TRBJ2-7|TRBD2|NA|TRBV9
TGTGCCAGCAGCCTTCGGGACTACTCCTACGAGCAGTACTTC
CASSLRDYSYEQYF
>TRBJ1-6|NA|NA|TRBV2
TGTGCCAGCAGTGGAGCGCGTAGGATTGGGTCACCCCTCCACTTT
CASSGARRIGSPLHF
>TRBJ2-1|TRBD2|NA|TRBV7-2
TGTGCCAGCAGAAAACTAGCGGGAGGGGCCTACAATGAGCAGTTCTTC
CASRKLAGGAYNEQFF
>TRBJ1-5|NA|many|TRBV28
TGTGCCAGCAGCCGTATGGAGATAAATATCGCCGGTCAGCCCCAGCATTTT
CASSRMEINIAGQPQHF
>TRBJ1-1|NA|few|TRBV11-2
TGTGCCAGCAGCGGGTCCTCGTACCGAATGGGGACTGAAGCTTTCTTT
CASSGSSYRMGTEAFF
>TRBJ2-7|TRBD1|NA|TRBV13
TGTGCCAGCAGCCGAACGGACAGGGTAGACTACGAGCAGTACTTC
CASSRTDRVDYEQYF
>TRBJ2-5|NA|many|TRBV28
TGTGCCAGCAGTTTGTGGGGGACCGCCCAGAAAGAGACCCAGTACTTC
CASSLWGTAQKETQYF
>TRBJ1-6|TRBD1|NA|TRBV7-6
TGTGCCAGCACCGGATCTGCCAGACAGGGCAATAATTCACCCCTCCACTTT
CASTGSARQGNNSPLHF
>TRBJ2-7|TRBD2|many|TRBV7-3
TGTGCCAGCAGCGACATTAATGGCACTAGCGGGATTAGAGCCTACGAGCAGTACTTC
CASSDINGTSGIRAYEQYF
>TRBJ2-1|NA|many|TRBV28
TGTGCCAGCACCTCAGCGGCCGCCCTATACAATGAGCAGTTCTTC
CASTSAAALYNEQFF
>TRBJ1-6|NA|many|TRBV5-8
TGTGCCAGCAGCTTGCAAGATTCACCCCTCCACTTT
CASSLQDSPLHF
>TRBJ2-7|NA|many|TRBV11-2
TGTGCCAGCAGCGGACTCCGGGACCGAGACTCCTACGAGCAGTACTTC
CASSGLRDRDSYEQYF
>TRBJ2-1|NA|many|TRBV15
TGTGCCACCAGCAGAGTAGGTTTCAATGAGCAGTTCTTC
CATSRVGFNEQFF
>TRBJ2-1|TRBD2|many|TRBV7-9
TGTGCCAGCACCTCGTATAGGGCGGGGGGCTACAATGAGCAGTTCTTC
CASTSYRAGGYNEQFF
>TRBJ1-1|NA|many|TRBV3-1
TGTGCCAGCAGCGGTCCAAGAGGCCCGAACACTGAAGCTTTCTTT
CASSGPRGPNTEAFF
>TRBJ1-5|TRBD1|many|TRBV27
TGTGCCAGCAGTTTATCGGGGACAGCTATCAATCAGCCCCAGCATTTT
CASSLSGTAINQPQHF
>TRBJ2-1|NA|few|TRBV20-1
TGCAGTGCGCCGAGACTAGGGTTAGAGCAGTTCTTC
CSAPRLGLEQFF
>TRBJ2-6|NA|NA|TRBV10-2
TGCGCCAGCAGTCCCCGGGGGAGCTCTGGGGCCAACGTCCTGACTTTC
CASSPRGSSGANVLTF
>TRBJ1-4|NA|few|TRBV19
TGTGCCAGTAGGCGGTTTAGAGCAACTAATGAAAAACTGTTTTTT
CASRRFRATNEKLFF
>TRBJ2-7|NA|many|TRBV11-3
TGTGCCAGCAGCTTAACGGAAACCTACGAGCAGTACTTC
CASSLTETYEQYF
>TRBJ1-2|NA|many|TRBV3-1
TGTGCCAGCAGCCCGGAGAGGGCCTATGGCTACACCTTC
CASSPERAYGYTF
>TRBJ1-1|TRBD1|many|TRBV28
TGTGCCAGCAGCCGGACAGGGGTTTTGGGCACTGAAGCTTTCTTT
CASSRTGVLGTEAFF
>TRBJ2-3|NA|many|TRBV7-9
TGTGCCAGCAGCTTAGTCTTCGAGGTTACAGATACGCAGTATTTT
CASSLVFEVTDTQYF
>TRBJ2-3|TRBD1|NA|TRBV5-5
TGTGCCAGCAGCTACCAGGGGGTCACCCCGGAAGATACGCAGTATTTT
CASSYQGVTPEDTQYF